The entry that follows covers one T cell receptor beta chain sequence. The antigen is unknown. Repertoires were sampled repeatedly during chemoradiotherapy. This sample was included in a study of chemoradiotherapy in HPV16-positive cancers. Overall study findings and caveats: Functional assays defining HPV-specific T cells used only a couple of HPV16-positive patients. Better recurrence-free survival went with HPV-responsive T-cell expansion in HPV16-positive patients. During treatment, candidate HPV-specific clones and E7-related motifs expanded in tumor.

The CDR3 extends over 15 amino acids. Germline assignment: CDR1 SGHAT and CDR2 FQNNGV. Trimming at V came to 7 bases and at J to 7 bases, leaving 11 bases not matched to a gene. TCRdb keeps only in-frame clones here, not all; method: immunoSEQ multiplex PCR. The repertoire holds 1,200 or so clones, about 90% seen once, with under 3.5% in the top ten. This specimen consisted of tumor tissue, obtained from a patient who underwent chemoradiotherapy. The chain is built from TRBV11-2 and TRBJ1-4; 8 nucleotides line up with TRBD1. This TCR was recovered from a human donor with HPV-associated anogenital cancer. CDR3 region: CASKRTGTVFEKLFF. CDR3 DNA: TGTGCCAGCAAAAGGACAGGGACTGTATTTGAAAAACTGTTTTTT.